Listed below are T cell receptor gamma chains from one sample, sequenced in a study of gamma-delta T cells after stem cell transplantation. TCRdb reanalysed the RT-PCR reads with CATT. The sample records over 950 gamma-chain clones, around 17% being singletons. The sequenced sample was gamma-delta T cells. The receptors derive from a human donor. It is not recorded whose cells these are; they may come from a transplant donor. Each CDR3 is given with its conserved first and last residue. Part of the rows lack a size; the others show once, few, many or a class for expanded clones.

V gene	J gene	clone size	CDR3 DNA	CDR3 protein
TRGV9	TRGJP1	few	TGTGCCTTGTGGGAGTTGACTGGTTGGTTCAAGATATTT	CALWELTGWFKIF
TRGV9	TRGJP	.	TGTGCCTTGTGGGAGTTCCGGTTAGAGTTGGGCAAAAAAATCAAGGTATTT	CALWEFRLELGKKIKVF
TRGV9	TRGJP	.	TGTGCCTTGTGGGAGGTTGAGTTTGGCAAAAAAATCAAGGTATTT	CALWEVEFGKKIKVF
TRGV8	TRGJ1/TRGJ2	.	TGTGCCACCTGGGATAGCCGTAATTATTATAAGAAACTCTTT	CATWDSRNYYKKLF
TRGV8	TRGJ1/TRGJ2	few	TGTGCCACCTGGGGACTGACCTATTATTATAAGAAACTCTTT	CATWGLTYYYKKLF
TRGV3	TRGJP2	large	TGTGCCACCTGGGACAGGCCCAATAGTGATTGGATCAAGACGTTT	CATWDRPNSDWIKTF
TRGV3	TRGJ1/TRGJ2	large	TGTGCCACCTGGGACAATATGAATTATTATAAGAAACTCTTT	CATWDNMNYYKKLF
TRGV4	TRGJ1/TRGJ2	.	TGTGCCACCTGGGGTTATTATAAGGAACTCTTT	CATWGYYKELF
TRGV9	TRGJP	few	TGTGCCTTGTGGGAGGTGCGCGAGTTGGGCAAAAAAATCAAGGTATTT	CALWEVRELGKKIKVF
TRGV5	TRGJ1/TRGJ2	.	TGTGCCACCTGGTCCCATGGCGTTAATTATAAGAAACTCTTT	CATWSHGVNYKKLF
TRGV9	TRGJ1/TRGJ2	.	TGTGCCTTGTGGGAGGCCCGGCTGCATACGGATTATAAGAAACTCTTT	CALWEARLHTDYKKLF
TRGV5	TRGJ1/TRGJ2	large	TGTGCCACCTGGGACAGGCCACAGAAACTCTTT	CATWDRPQKLF
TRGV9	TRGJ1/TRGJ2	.	TGTGCCTTGTGGGGGGGTTATAAGAAACTCTTT	CALWGGYKKLF
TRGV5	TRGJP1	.	TGTGCCACCTGGGACAGAGGTTGGTTCAAGATATTT	CATWDRGWFKIF
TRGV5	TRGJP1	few	TGTGCCACCTGGGACAGGCAGGGGGCTGGTTGGTTCAAGATATTT	CATWDRQGAGWFKIF
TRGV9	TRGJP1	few	TGTGCCTTGTGGGAGGTGCGGACCACTGGTTGGTTCAAGACATTT	CALWEVRTTGWFKTF
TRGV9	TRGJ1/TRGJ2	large	TGTGCCTTGTGGGAGGTGGGGAGGAAACTCTTT	CALWEVGRKLF
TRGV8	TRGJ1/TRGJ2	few	TGTGCCACCTGGGATAGGCCCGGTTATAAGAAACTCTTT	CATWDRPGYKKLF
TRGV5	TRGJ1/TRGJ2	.	TGTGCCACCTGGGACAGGCGAAATGCGCAGATGATGGGGAAGAAACTCTTT	CATWDRRNAQMMGKKLF
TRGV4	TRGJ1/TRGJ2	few	TGTGCCACCTGGGATGGGCCGGGGAAACTCTTT	CATWDGPGKLF
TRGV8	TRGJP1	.	TGTGCCACCTGGATTTATACCACTGGTTGGTTCAAGATATTT	CATWIYTTGWFKIF
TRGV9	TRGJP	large	TGTGCCTTGTGGGAGGTGACACAAGAGTTGGGCAAAAAAATCAAGGTATTT	CALWEVTQELGKKIKVF
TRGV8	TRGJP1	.	TGTGCCACCTGGGATAGGGCTGGTTGGTTCAAGATATTT	CATWDRAGWFKIF
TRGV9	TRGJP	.	TGTGCCTTGTGGGATCCACAAGAGTTGGGCAAAAAAATCAAGGTATTT	CALWDPQELGKKIKVF
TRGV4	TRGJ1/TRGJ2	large	TGTGCCACCTGGGCTTATTATAAGAAACTCTTT	CATWAYYKKLF
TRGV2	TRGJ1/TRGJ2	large	TGTGCCACCTGGGACGGGCCGGGGTATTATAAGAAACTCTTT	CATWDGPGYYKKLF
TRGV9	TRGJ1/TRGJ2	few	TGTGCCTTGTGGGAGGTTAATTATAAGAAACTCTTT	CALWEVNYKKLF
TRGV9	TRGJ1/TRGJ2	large	TGTGCCTTGTGGGATGACTATTATAAGAAACTCTTT	CALWDDYYKKLF
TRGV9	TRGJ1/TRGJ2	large	TGTGCCTTGTGGGAGGTGCTTGGTCATAAGAAACTCTTT	CALWEVLGHKKLF
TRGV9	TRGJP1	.	TGTGCCTTGTGGGACCAGGGAGAGTTGGGCAAAAAAATCAAGATATTT	CALWDQGELGKKIKIF
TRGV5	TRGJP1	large	TGTGCCACCTGGGACAGGCCGTATACCACTGGTTGGTTCAAGATATTT	CATWDRPYTTGWFKIF
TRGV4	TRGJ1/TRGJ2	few	TGTGCCACCTGGGATCACACACGATTTTACTATAAGAAACTCTTT	CATWDHTRFYYKKLF
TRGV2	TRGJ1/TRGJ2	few	TGTGCCACCTGGGACGGCCCCTATTATAAGAAACTCTTT	CATWDGPYYKKLF
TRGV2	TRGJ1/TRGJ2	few	TGTGCCACCTGGGACGGAAACTCTAAGAAACTCTTT	CATWDGNSKKLF
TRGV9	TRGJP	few	TGTGCCTTGTGGGAGGTACAAGAGTTGGGCAAAAAACTCAAGGTATTT	CALWEVQELGKKLKVF
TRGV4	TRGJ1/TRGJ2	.	TGTGCCACCTGGGATCAAGGGCCTAGTTTTCCTCCACGAAAACTCTTT	CATWDQGPSFPPRKLF
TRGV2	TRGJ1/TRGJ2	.	TGTGCCACCTGGGACGGGCCTTATAAGAAACTCTTT	CATWDGPYKKLF
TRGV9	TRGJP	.	TGTGCCTTGTGGGAGGCGGAAGAGTTGGGCAAAAAAATCAAGGTATTT	CALWEAEELGKKIKVF
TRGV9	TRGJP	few	TGTGCCTTGTGGGAGGTTGAGGAGTTGGGCAAAAAAATCAAGGTATTT	CALWEVEELGKKIKVF
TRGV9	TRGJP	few	TGTGCCTTGTGGGAGGCCGCCGAGTTGGGCAAAAAAATCAAGGTATTT	CALWEAAELGKKIKVF
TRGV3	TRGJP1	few	TGTGCCACCTGGGACATTCTTGGTTGGTTCAAGATATTT	CATWDILGWFKIF
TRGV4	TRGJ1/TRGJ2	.	TGTGCCACCTGGGATGGCGCTCATTATAAGAAACTCTTT	CATWDGAHYKKLF
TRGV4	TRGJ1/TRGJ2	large	TGTGCCACCTGGCAAAATTATTATAAGAAACTCTTT	CATWQNYYKKLF
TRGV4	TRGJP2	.	TGTGCCACCTGGGGTAGTGATTGGATCAAGACGTTT	CATWGSDWIKTF
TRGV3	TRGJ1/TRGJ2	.	TGTGCCACCTGGGACCAGGTGTGTTATAAGAAACTCTTT	CATWDQVCYKKLF
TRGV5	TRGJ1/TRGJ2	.	TGTGCCACCTGGGACAGGCAAAATTATAAGAAACTCTTT	CATWDRQNYKKLF
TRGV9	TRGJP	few	TGCGCCTTGTGGGAGCCCCAGGTCGCCAGCCGGCAAGAGTTGGGCAAAAAAATCAAGGTATTT	CALWEPQVASRQELGKKIKVF
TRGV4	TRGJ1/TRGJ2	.	TGTGCCACCTGGGAGGGTTATTACGATAAGAAACTCTTT	CATWEGYYDKKLF
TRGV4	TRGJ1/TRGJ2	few	TGTGCCACCTGGGATGGGCCGCAGAAACTCTTT	CATWDGPQKLF
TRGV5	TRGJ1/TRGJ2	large	TGTGCCACCTGGGACAGTTCAAATTATTATAAGAAACTCTTT	CATWDSSNYYKKLF